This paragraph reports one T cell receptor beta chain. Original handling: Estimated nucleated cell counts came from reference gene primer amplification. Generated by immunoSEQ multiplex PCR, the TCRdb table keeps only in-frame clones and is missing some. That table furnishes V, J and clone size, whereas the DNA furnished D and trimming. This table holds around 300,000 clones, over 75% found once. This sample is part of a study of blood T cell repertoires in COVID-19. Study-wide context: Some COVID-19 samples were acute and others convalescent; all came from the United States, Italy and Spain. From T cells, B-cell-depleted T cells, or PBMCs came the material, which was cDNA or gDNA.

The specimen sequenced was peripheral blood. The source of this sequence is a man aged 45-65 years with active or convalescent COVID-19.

This CDR3 is CASKGSGQIYNEQFF. The CDR3 bases are TGTGCCAGTAAGGGTTCGGGACAGATCTACAATGAGCAGTTCTTC. The genes are TRBV19 and TRBJ2-1; 7 bases line up with TRBD1. With 7 bases clipped from V and 3 bases from J, the junction kept 9 bases outside the gene matches. Germline V gene sequence: CDR1 LNHDA, CDR2 SQIVND (reference sequence). The CDR3 is 15 residues long.